The 18 T cell receptor beta chains below come from one sample, sequenced in a study of cytomegalovirus exposure and HLA in healthy donors. The primer mix had 60 Vbeta and 13 Jbeta primers. Libraries were prepared by immunoSEQ multiplex PCR; TCRdb keeps only in-frame clonotypes and omits some of them. This table has around 80,000 clones, 62% appearing once. Material for sequencing was PBMCs. The origin of the receptors is a male donor in good health and CMV-seropositive.

This clone was found a few times. The chain uses TRBV5-1 and TRBJ1-5; D may be TRBD1 (6 bases). This CDR3 region has 14 residues. Germline assignment: CDR1 SGHRS and CDR2 YFSETQ. The ends were cut back, 4 bases at V and 2 bases at J, with 10 bases in the middle. CDR3 sequence (DNA): TGCGCCAGCAGCCAACAGGGCGGCAATCAGCCCCAGCATTTT. It specifies CASSQQGGNQPQHF. Full variable domain (outside the CDR3, taken from reference TRBV5-1 and TRBJ1-5): KAGVTQTPRYLIKTRGQQVTLSCSPISGHRSVSWYQQTPGQGLQFLFEYFSETQRNKGNFPGRFSGRQFSNSRSEMNVSTLELGDSALYLCASSQQGGNQPQHFGDGTRLSIL.

This clone was detected a few times. The rearrangement links TRBV5-1 to TRBJ2-5; D is perhaps TRBD2 (6 bases). The CDR3 has 14 residues. Germline loops: CDR1 SGHRS, CDR2 YFSETQ. Trimming shortened V by 4 bases and J by 1 base, and 11 bases separated the two germline ends. The CDR3 coding sequence is TGCGCCAGCAGCACCTGGGACTCCCAAGAGACCCAGTACTTC. It translates to CASSTWDSQETQYF.

This clone has a handful of counts. The V gene is TRBV10-3, the J gene TRBJ2-6, with no clear D. Germline lookup yields CDR1 ENHRY and CDR2 SYGVKD. V was cut by 11 bases and J by 1 base, with 6 bases left in between. The CDR3 extends over 12 amino acids. This CDR3 is CASTSGANVLTF. CDR3 coding DNA: TGTGCCTCCACTTCTGGGGCCAACGTCCTGACTTTC.

The rearrangement uses TRBV9 and TRBJ2-5, with 7 positions matching TRBD2. Germline trimming cut 2 bases from V and 7 bases from J; bases unmatched to any gene: 8. This CDR3 has 14 amino acids. Germline V CDR1 and CDR2: SGDLS, YYNGEE. The DNA for the CDR3 is TGTGCCAGCAGCGTTGGGGAGGGAAGGGGGACCCAGTACTTC. Encoded protein: CASSVGEGRGTQYF.

The CDR3 DNA reads as TGCAGCGTTGAAAGGGGGGGCCCTGGAGGCTACACCTTC. The encoded protein is CSVERGGPGGYTF. The chain combines TRBV29-1 with TRBJ1-2; possibly TRBD1 for D (6 bases). Trimming cost V 2 bases and J 8 bases, with 15 bases left between them. This CDR3 has 13 residues. Germline V gene data show CDR1 as SQVTM and CDR2 as ANQGSEA. Using reference TRBV29-1 and TRBJ1-2 for the parts outside the CDR3, the full variable domain is SAVISQKPSRDICQRGTSLTIQCQVDSQVTMMFWYRQQPGQSLTLIATANQGSEATYESGFVIDKFPISRPNLTFSTLTVSNMSPEDSSIYLCSVERGGPGGYTFGSGTRLTVV.

The chain joins TRBV6-1 to TRBJ2-3, with TRBD1 identical over 7 bases. The CDR3 is made up of 15 amino acids. With V trimmed by 3 bases and J by 3 bases, 6 bases remained unmatched. Germline V gives CDR1 MNHNS, CDR2 SASEGT. The CDR3 region is CASSDSDRATDTQYF. The CDR3 DNA is TGTGCCAGCAGTGATTCAGACAGGGCGACAGATACGCAGTATTTT.

This chain links TRBV9 with TRBJ2-7; 7 bases match TRBD1. The CDR3 extends over 16 amino acids. Germline CDR1 reads SGDLS; CDR2 reads YYNGEE. V was clipped by 0 bases and J by 6 bases; unmatched bases: 12. The CDR3 region has the DNA TGTGCCAGCAGCGTAGGTGTAGACAGGGTACAAGGCGAGCAGTACTTC. Amino acids: CASSVGVDRVQGEQYF.

This clone has more than one count but fewer than ten. The chain joins TRBV14 to TRBJ2-5; 7 nucleotides align to TRBD1. Germline loops: CDR1 SGHDN, CDR2 FVKESK. V shed 4 bases and J 5 bases; nucleotides not matched to a gene: 10. The CDR3 extends over 15 amino acids. DNA for the CDR3: TGTGCCAGCAGCCCCCGACAGGGTCAGATGGAGACCCAGTACTTC. Translating gives CASSPRQGQMETQYF.

This chain links TRBV7-8 with TRBJ2-3, with unresolved D. The V and J ends lost 5 bases and 2 bases respectively, with 11 bases between them. Germline V gene data show CDR1 as SGHVS and CDR2 as FQNEAQ. The CDR3 consists of 14 residues. As DNA, the CDR3 is TGTGCCAGCAGCCTAAGACTCCCCACAGATACGCAGTATTTT. Protein sequence: CASSLRLPTDTQYF. Based on the CDR3 plus reference TRBV7-8 and TRBJ2-3, the full variable domain is GAGVSQSPRYKVAKRGQDVALRCDPISGHVSLFWYQQALGQGPEFLTYFQNEAQLDKSGLPSDRFFAERPEGSVSTLKIQRTQQEDSAVYLCASSLRLPTDTQYFGPGTRLTVL.

V gene TRBV28 combines with J gene TRBJ1-3; D uncertain. The V gene lost 6 bases and the J gene lost 0 bases, with 9 bases spanning the gap. The CDR3 extends over 14 amino acids. The germline gives CDR1 MDHEN, CDR2 SYDVKM. The CDR3 loop reads CASSPQVSGNTIYF. In nucleotides, the CDR3 is TGTGCCAGCAGCCCCCAGGTCTCTGGAAACACCATATATTTT.

This clone was recorded a few times. The genes are TRBV6-6 and TRBJ2-7, with 7 bases matching TRBD2. The CDR3 totals 16 residues. After removal of 8 bases from V and 1 base from J, the junction contained 14 bases not matched to a gene. Looked up from germline, CDR1 is MNHNY and CDR2 is SVGAGI (reference sequence). CDR3 loop: CASGERVAGLSYEQYF. The CDR3 coding sequence is TGTGCCAGCGGCGAGAGGGTAGCGGGCCTATCCTACGAGCAGTACTTC.

CDR3 sequence reads: CASRTGGQVYEQYF. Here the CDR3 DNA reads TGTGCCAGCCGGACAGGGGGGCAAGTCTACGAGCAGTACTTC. This chain links TRBV27 with TRBJ2-7; 10 positions agree with TRBD1. The CDR3 runs 14 residues. V lost 8 bases, J lost 3 bases, and 7 bases stayed unmatched. The germline V gene encodes CDR1 MNHEY and CDR2 SMNVEV (reference sequence).

This sequence joins TRBV5-1 and TRBJ2-3, with 11 bases identical to TRBD2. This CDR3 is 14 amino acids long. With V trimmed by 4 bases and J by 5 bases, 3 bases remained unmatched. From germline, CDR1 is SGHRS and CDR2 YFSETQ. The CDR3 DNA reads TGCGCCAGCAGCAGTAGCGGGAGGGGAGATACGCAGTATTTT. Protein sequence: CASSSSGRGDTQYF.

The chain uses TRBV28 and TRBJ2-5; a possible D gene is TRBD2 (6 bases). The last part of the DNA fits TRBJ2-7 better; the J call may be wrong. The CDR3 extends over 13 amino acids. Germline CDR1 is MDHEN and CDR2 is SYDVKM. The CDR3 sequence is CASSGTRSYEQYF. CDR3 DNA: TGTGCCAGCAGTGGGACTCGTTCCTACGAGCAGTACTTC.

The genes are TRBV12-5 and TRBJ2-5, with 7 nucleotides matching TRBD1. The CDR3 consists of 15 residues. With V trimmed by 1 base and J by 2 bases, 4 bases remained unmatched. The germline V gene has CDR1 LGHNT and CDR2 FRNRAP. In nucleotides, the CDR3 is TGTGCTAGTGGTTTGGACGGGACAGCACAAGAGACCCAGTACTTC. Encoded protein: CASGLDGTAQETQYF.

This clone was detected once. The V gene is TRBV6-5, the J gene TRBJ1-2; the D is unclear. The germline CDR1 and CDR2 sequences are MNHEY and SVGAGI. Trimming took off 4 bases at V and 3 bases at J, with 15 bases between the two ends. CDR3 length: 15 residues. The CDR3 DNA follows: TGTGCCAGCAGTTGGCGGCCCTCACCAGACTATGGCTACACCTTC. Translation gives CASSWRPSPDYGYTF.

The chain uses TRBV6-5 and TRBJ1-5; D is unresolved. The germline V gene has CDR1 MNHEY and CDR2 SVGAGI. Trimming cost V 5 bases and J 5 bases, with 10 bases left between them. The CDR3 length is 13 residues. CDR3 in DNA: TGTGCCAGCAGTGAAGAGGGAGATCAGCCCCAGCATTTT. Its protein product is CASSEEGDQPQHF.

The chain recombines TRBV18 with TRBJ2-7; possibly TRBD2 for D (6 bases). This CDR3 comprises 16 residues. Trimming stripped 0 bases from V and 2 bases from J, with 14 bases between. CDR1 and CDR2 (germline): KGHSH, LQKENI. The CDR3 is CASSPPPGEPPYEQYF. The CDR3 DNA reads TGTGCCAGCTCACCACCCCCGGGGGAACCACCCTACGAGCAGTACTTC.